The sequence of this TCR beta chain was determined in a study of T cell responses to AZD1222 COVID-19 vaccine. General study results and limits: As reported, nearly half of all spike-specific TCRs target variant regions that are unmutated. Dominant CD4 TCR responses targeted spike regions 160-218 and 743-854.

CDR1 and CDR2 (germline): SEHNR, FQNEAQ (reference sequence). The CDR3 extends over 13 amino acids. Trimming took off 2 bases at V and 4 bases at J, with 6 bases between the two ends. Remarks on this clone: The antigen remains unidentified.

Sequencing used immunoSEQ multiplex PCR; TCRdb keeps in-frame clones, though not all of them. Here the sample spans 120,000 or so clones, roughly 90% being singletons. The material was peripheral blood, obtained 28 days after the second AZD1222 dose. The sequence came from an adult who received the AZD1222 COVID-19 vaccine. V usage is TRBV7-9 and J usage is TRBJ1-3; D gene ambiguous. CDR3 sequence: CASSLTPGNTIYF. The CDR3 DNA reads TGTGCCAGCAGCTTAACTCCCGGAAACACCATATATTTT.